This paragraph reports one T cell receptor (beta chain). J gave up 4 bases and V 6 bases, and 14 bases lay outside the gene matches. Germline CDR1 reads MDHEN; CDR2 reads SYDVKM. This CDR3 has 16 amino acids. The table came from immunoSEQ multiplex PCR; TCRdb's copy has only in-frame clones and leaves some out. The sample lists roughly 300,000 clones, roughly 84% seen once, with around 16% in the top ten. These data come from a study of shared clonotypes between healthy human individuals. The specimen sequenced was memory CD8+ T cells sorted from blood. Subset given: CD45RO+ cells pooled with CCR7-negative TemRA cells. The TCR sequence derives from a man younger than 35 in good health. This chain uses TRBV28 with TRBJ2-7, with TRBD1 matching 8 bases. For the CDR3, the DNA is TGTGCCAGCAGCTTTAGGAGGGCAGGGGGCGGTTACGAGCAGTACTTC. The encoded protein is CASSFRRAGGGYEQYF.